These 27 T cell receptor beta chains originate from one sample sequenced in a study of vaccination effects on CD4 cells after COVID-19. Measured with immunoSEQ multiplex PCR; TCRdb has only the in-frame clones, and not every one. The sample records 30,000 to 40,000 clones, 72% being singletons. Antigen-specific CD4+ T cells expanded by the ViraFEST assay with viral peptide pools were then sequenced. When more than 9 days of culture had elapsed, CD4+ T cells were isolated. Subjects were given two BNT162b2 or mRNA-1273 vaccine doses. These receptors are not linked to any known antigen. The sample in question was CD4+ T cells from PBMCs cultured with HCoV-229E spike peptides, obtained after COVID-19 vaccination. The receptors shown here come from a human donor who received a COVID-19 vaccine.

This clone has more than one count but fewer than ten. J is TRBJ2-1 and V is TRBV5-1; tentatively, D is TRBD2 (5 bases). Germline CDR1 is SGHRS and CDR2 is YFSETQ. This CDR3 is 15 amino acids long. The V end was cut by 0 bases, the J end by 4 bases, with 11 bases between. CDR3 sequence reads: CASSLAEGIYNEQFF. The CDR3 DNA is TGCGCCAGCAGCTTGGCCGAGGGAATTTACAATGAGCAGTTCTTC.

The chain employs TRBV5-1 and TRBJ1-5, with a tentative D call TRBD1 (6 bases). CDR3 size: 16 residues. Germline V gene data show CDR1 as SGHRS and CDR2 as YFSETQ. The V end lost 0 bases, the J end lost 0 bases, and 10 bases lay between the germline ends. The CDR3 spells CASSLDGRGSNQPQHF. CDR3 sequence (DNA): TGCGCCAGCAGCTTGGATGGCAGGGGTAGCAATCAGCCCCAGCATTTT.

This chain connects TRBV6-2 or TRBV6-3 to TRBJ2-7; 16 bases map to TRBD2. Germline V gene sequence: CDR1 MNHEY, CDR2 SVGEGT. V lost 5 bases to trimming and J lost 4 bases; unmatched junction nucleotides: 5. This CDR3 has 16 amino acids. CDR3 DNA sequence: TGTGCCAGCAGTGATGGGACTAGCGGGAGGGGTTACGAGCAGTACTTC. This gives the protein CASSDGTSGRGYEQYF.

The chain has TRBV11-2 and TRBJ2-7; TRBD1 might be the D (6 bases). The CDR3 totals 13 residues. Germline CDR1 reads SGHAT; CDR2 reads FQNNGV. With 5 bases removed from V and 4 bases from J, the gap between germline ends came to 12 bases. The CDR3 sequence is CASSADRAYEQYF. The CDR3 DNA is TGTGCCAGCAGCGCGGACAGAGCGTACGAGCAGTACTTC.

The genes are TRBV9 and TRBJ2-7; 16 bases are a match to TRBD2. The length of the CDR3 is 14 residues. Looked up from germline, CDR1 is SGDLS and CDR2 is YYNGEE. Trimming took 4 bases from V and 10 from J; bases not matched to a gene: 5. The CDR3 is CASSPGTSGGDQYF. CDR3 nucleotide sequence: TGTGCCAGCAGCCCCGGGACTAGCGGGGGGGACCAGTACTTC.

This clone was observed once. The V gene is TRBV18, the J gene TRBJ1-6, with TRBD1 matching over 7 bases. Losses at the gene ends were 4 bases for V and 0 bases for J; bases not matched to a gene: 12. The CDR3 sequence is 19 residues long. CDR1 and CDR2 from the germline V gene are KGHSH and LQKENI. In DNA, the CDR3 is TGTGCCAGCTCACAACTCACCGGGACAGCCTTCTCCTATAATTCACCCCTCCACTTT. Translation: CASSQLTGTAFSYNSPLHF.

The CDR3 DNA follows: TGTGCCAGCAGTTTAGGGACTAGCGGGGGGGGTCGAGAGCAGTACTTC. Its protein is CASSLGTSGGGREQYF. The gene calls are TRBV27 and TRBJ2-7; 16 bases agree with TRBD2. The CDR3 is made up of 16 amino acids. Germline-derived CDR1 and CDR2 are MNHEY and SMNVEV (reference sequence). V gave up 2 bases and J gave up 7 bases; unmatched junction bases: 5.

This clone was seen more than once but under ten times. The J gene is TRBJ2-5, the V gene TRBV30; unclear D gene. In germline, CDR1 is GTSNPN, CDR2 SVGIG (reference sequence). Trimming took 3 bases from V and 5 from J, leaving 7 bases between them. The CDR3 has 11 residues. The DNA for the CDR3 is TGTGCCTGGAGCCTACGGGAGACCCAGTACTTC. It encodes CAWSLRETQYF.

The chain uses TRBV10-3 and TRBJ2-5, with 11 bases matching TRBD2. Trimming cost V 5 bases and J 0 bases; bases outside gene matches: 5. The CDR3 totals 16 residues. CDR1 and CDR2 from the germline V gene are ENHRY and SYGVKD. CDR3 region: CAISSSTSGNQETQYF. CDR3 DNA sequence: TGTGCCATCAGTTCCTCGACTAGCGGGAACCAAGAGACCCAGTACTTC.

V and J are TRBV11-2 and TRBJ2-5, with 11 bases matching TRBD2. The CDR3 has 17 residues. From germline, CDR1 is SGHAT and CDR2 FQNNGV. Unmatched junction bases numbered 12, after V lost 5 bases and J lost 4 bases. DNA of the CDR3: TGTGCCAGCAGCCCTAGCAGGCTAGCGGGAGGAAGAGAGACCCAGTACTTC. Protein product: CASSPSRLAGGRETQYF.

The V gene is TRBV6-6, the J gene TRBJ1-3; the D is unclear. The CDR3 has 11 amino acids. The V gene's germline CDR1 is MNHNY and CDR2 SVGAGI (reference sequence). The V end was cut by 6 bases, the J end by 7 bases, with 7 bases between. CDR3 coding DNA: TGTGCCAGCAGCCCCTCCAACACCATATATTTT. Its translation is CASSPSNTIYF.

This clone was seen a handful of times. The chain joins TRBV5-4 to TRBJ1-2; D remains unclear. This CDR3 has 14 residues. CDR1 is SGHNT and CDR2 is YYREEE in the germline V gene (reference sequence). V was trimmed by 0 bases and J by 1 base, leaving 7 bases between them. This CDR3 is CASSLAGSNYGYTF. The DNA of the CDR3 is TGTGCCAGCAGCTTGGCGGGCAGTAACTATGGCTACACCTTC.

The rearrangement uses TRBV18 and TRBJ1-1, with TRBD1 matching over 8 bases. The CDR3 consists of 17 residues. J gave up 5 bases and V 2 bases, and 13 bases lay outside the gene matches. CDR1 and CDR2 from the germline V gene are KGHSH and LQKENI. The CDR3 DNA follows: TGTGCCAGCTCACCAGCGCCCCAGGGGGCGAGTTGGACTGAAGCTTTCTTT. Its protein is CASSPAPQGASWTEAFF.

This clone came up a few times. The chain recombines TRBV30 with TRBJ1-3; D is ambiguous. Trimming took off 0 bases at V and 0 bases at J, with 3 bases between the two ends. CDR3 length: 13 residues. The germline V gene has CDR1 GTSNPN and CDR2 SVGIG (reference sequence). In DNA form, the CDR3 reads TGTGCCTGGAGTGTTAGCTCTGGAAACACCATATATTTT. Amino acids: CAWSVSSGNTIYF.

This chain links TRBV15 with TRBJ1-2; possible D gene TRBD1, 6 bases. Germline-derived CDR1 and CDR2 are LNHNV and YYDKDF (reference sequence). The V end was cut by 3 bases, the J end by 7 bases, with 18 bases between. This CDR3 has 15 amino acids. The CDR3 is CATSSDPRQAGGYTF. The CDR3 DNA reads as TGTGCCACCAGCAGTGATCCTCGACAGGCGGGTGGCTACACCTTC.

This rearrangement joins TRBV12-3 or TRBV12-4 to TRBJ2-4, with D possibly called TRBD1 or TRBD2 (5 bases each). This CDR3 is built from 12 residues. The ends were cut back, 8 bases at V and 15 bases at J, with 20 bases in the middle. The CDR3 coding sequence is TGTGCCAGCGGGTCGACACGCGCTGGGGGGTACTTC. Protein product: CASGSTRAGGYF.

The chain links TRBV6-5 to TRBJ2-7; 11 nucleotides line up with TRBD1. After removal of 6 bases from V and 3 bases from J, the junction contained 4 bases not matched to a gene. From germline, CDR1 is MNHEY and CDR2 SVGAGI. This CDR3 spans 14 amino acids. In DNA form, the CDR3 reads TGTGCCAGCAGACCCGGGACAGGGGGCTACGAGCAGTACTTC. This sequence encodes CASRPGTGGYEQYF.

CDR3 sequence (DNA): TGCGCCAGCAGCTCGACAGGAGACTCTGGAAACACCATATATTTT. The encoded protein is CASSSTGDSGNTIYF. V is TRBV5-1 and J is TRBJ1-3, with D possibly being TRBD1 (6 bases). Trimming took off 3 bases at V and 0 bases at J, with 10 bases between the two ends. Germline values: CDR1 SGHRS, CDR2 YFSETQ. The CDR3 has 15 residues.

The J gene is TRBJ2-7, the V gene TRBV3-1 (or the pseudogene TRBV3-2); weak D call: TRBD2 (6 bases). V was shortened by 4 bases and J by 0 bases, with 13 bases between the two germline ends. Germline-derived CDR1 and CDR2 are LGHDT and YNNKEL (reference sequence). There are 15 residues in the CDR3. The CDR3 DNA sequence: TGTGCCAGCAGCCCTTCGGAGGGGAACTCCTACGAGCAGTACTTC. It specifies CASSPSEGNSYEQYF.

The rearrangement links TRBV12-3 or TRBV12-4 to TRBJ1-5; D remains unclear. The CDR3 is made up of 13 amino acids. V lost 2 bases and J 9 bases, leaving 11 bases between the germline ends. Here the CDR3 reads CASSLPPHRPQHF. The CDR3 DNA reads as TGTGCCAGCAGTTTACCGCCTCACCGGCCCCAGCATTTT.

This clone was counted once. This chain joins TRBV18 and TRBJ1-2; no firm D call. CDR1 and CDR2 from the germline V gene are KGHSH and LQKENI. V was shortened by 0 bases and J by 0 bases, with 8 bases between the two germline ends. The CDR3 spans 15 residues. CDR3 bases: TGTGCCAGCTCACCACCGCCAGGTCCTAACTATGGCTACACCTTC. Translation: CASSPPPGPNYGYTF.

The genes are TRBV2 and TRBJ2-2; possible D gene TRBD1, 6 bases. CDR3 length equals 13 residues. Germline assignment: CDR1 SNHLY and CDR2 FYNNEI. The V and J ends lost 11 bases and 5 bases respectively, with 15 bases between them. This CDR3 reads CASRGGRTGELFF. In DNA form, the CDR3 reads TGTGCCTCCCGAGGGGGTCGAACCGGGGAGCTGTTTTTT.

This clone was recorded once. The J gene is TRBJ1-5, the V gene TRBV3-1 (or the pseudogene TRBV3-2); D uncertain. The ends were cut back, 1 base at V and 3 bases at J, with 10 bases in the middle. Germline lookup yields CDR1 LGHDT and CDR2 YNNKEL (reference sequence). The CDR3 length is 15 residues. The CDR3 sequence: CASSQGGGNNQPQHF. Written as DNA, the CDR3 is TGTGCCAGCAGCCAAGGCGGAGGAAACAATCAGCCCCAGCATTTT.

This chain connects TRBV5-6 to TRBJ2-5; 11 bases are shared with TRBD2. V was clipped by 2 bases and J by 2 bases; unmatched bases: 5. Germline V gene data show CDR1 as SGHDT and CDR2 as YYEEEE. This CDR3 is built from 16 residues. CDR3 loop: CASSLPTSGRQETQYF. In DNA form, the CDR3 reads TGTGCCAGCAGCTTACCCACTAGCGGGAGACAAGAGACCCAGTACTTC.

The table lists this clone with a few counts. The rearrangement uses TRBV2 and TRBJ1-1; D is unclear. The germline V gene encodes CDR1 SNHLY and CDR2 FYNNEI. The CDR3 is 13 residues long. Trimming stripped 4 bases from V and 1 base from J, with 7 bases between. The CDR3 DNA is TGTGCCAGCAGTGTTGCGCGGAACACTGAAGCTTTCTTT. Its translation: CASSVARNTEAFF.

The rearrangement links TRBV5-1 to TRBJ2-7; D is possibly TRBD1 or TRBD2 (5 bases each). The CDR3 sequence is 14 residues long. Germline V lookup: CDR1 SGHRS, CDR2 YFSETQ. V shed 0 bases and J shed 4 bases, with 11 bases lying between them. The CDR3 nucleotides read TGCGCCAGCAGCTTGGTGGGGACCCAATACGAGCAGTACTTC. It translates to CASSLVGTQYEQYF.

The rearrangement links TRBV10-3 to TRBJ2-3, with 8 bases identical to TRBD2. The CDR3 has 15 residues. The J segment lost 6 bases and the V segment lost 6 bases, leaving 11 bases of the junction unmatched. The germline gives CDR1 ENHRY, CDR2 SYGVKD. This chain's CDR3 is CAISAGGQALDTQYF. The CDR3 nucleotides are TGTGCCATCAGCGCGGGGGGCCAAGCTTTGGATACGCAGTATTTT.